The entry that follows covers one T cell receptor beta chain sequence. The antigen remains undetermined. This sample is drawn from a study of lymphopenia after photon versus proton radiotherapy. Study-wide results and limits: After lymphocyte nadir, photon-treated repertoires showed oligoclonal expansion, especially CD8+ Temra. Only patients who died were analyzed for survival; proton advantage is unproven.

The protocol was immunoSEQ multiplex PCR, while the TCRdb copy is restricted to in-frame clones and leaves out a portion. This repertoire shows approximately 70,000 clones, about nine tenths found once; its top ten account for around 13%. The sample consisted of peripheral blood, taken from a patient treated with proton-based radiotherapy. The origin of this receptor is a man aged 80 or over with esophageal cancer.

CDR3 bases: TGCGCCAGCAGCCAATCGAAGAACACCGGGGAGCTGTTTTTT. Amino acid sequence: CASSQSKNTGELFF. The chain recombines TRBV4-3 with TRBJ2-2; D is undetermined. With 2 bases removed from V and 1 base from J, the gap between germline ends came to 5 bases. Germline loops: CDR1 LGHNA, CDR2 YSLEER. This CDR3 is built from 14 residues.